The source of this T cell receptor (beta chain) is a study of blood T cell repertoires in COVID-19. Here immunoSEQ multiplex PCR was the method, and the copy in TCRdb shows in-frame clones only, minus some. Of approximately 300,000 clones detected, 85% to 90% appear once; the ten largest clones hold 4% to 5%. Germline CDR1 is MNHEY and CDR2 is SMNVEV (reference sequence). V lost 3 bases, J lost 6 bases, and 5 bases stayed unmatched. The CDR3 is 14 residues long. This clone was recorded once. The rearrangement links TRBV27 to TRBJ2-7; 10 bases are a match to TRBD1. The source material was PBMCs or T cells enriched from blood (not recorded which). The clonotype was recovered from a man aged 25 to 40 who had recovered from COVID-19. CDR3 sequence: CASSFSTGGSEQYF. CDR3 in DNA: TGTGCCAGCAGTTTTTCGACAGGGGGCAGCGAGCAGTACTTC.